The clone carrying this T cell receptor (beta chain) came up a few times. TCRdb keeps only in-frame clones here, not all; method: immunoSEQ multiplex PCR. The sample holds a few hundred thousand clones, approximately 86% seen once. These data are taken from a study of blood T cell repertoires in COVID-19. The sample comprised peripheral blood. The TCR sequence derives from a man aged 35-49 years who had recovered from COVID-19.

Written as DNA, the CDR3 is TGCGCCAGCAGCCAAGACAGTACGAATGAAAAACTGTTTTTT. This codes for CASSQDSTNEKLFF. This rearrangement joins TRBV4-1 to TRBJ1-4, with D unclear. The length of the CDR3 is 14 residues. V shed 0 bases and J shed 5 bases, with 7 bases lying between them. The germline gives CDR1 MGHRA, CDR2 YSYEKL.